This T cell receptor (beta chain) was identified during a study of shared clonotypes between healthy human individuals. The CDR3 has 15 amino acids. Germline CDR1 reads SGHTA; CDR2 reads FQGNSA. After removal of 5 bases from V and 7 bases from J, the junction contained 10 bases not matched to a gene. The study, taken as a whole, reports: Roughly 5% was the fraction of naive CD4 clonotypes found shared across several donors.

Naive-designated CD8 cells lacked CD45RO, were positively enriched for CCR7, and omitted terminally differentiated effector memory CD45RA+ cells. Those who donated, Caucasian adults without exception, all lived in Nashville, Tennessee. With respect to this clone: The antigen is not known.

Every subset had its genomic DNA shared out evenly among several immunoSEQ plates. Only in-frame clones appear in the TCRdb table, and some are missing; sequencing was by immunoSEQ multiplex PCR. The repertoire holds hundreds of thousands of clones, approximately 95% seen once, with about 0.11% in the top ten. The chain carries TRBV7-2 and TRBJ1-5, with 8 bases identical to TRBD1. Sequencing was performed on naive CD8+ T cells sorted from blood. This sequence was found in a woman younger than 45 in good health. The CDR3 bases are TGTGCCAGCAGCCAAAAAGAACAGGGGGACCAGCCCCAGCATTTT. Protein product: CASSQKEQGDQPQHF.